This T cell receptor (beta chain) emerged from a study of cytomegalovirus exposure and HLA in healthy donors. Whole-study context: Of all 360 or so donors who were genotyped, about 80% belonged to the Caucasian-associated ancestry cluster.

V was pared by 2 bases and J by 5 bases, with 8 bases of the junction left unmatched. Per germline, CDR1 SEHNR and CDR2 FQNEAQ (reference sequence). The CDR3 extends over 15 amino acids. With 60 Vbeta and 13 Jbeta primers, the PCR was carried out. In the authors' methods: Later, some 75 million unique TCR beta chains were counted in an analysis, and about 10 million of them were shared. Assay: immunoSEQ multiplex PCR; the TCRdb copy retains only in-frame clones and omits some. For V, J and clone size, that table is used; D and trimming come from the DNA. The sample lists under 200,000 clones, under 80% occurring once.

This TCR was recovered from a man aged 35-49 years in good health and CMV-seronegative. The sample consisted of PBMCs. This rearrangement joins TRBV7-9 to TRBJ1-1, with 7 bases lining up with TRBD1. Here the CDR3 reads CASSLRGGQGTEAFF. The CDR3 DNA is TGTGCCAGCAGCTTACGAGGGGGCCAGGGGACTGAAGCTTTCTTT.